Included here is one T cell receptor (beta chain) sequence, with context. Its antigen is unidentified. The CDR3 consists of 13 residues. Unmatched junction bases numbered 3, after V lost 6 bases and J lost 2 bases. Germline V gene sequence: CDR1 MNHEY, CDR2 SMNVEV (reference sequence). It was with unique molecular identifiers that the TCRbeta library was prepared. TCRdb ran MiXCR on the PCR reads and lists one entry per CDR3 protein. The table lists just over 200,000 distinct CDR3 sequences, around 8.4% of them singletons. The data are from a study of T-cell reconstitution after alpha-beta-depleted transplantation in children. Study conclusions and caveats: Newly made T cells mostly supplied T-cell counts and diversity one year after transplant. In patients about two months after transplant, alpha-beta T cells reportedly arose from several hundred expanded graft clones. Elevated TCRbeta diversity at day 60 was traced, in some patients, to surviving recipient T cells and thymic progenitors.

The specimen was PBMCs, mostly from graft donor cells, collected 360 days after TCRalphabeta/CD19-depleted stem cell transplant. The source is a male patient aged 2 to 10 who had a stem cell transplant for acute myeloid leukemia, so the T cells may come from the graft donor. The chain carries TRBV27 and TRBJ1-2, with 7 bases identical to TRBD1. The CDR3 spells CASSRQGNYGYTF. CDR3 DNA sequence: TGTGCCAGCAGCCGACAGGGAAACTATGGCTACACCTTC.